This T cell receptor (beta chain) stems from a study of human T cells and chemical hapten exposure. This clonotype was seen at least ten times. The CDR3 contains 13 residues. The J segment lost 4 bases and the V segment lost 3 bases, leaving 1 base of the junction unmatched. From germline, CDR1 is SQVTM and CDR2 ANQGSEA. Time point described: healthy volunteer bleed at 2 weeks. The starting material, unfractionated whole blood, was used for total RNA extraction. The library gave individual cDNA molecules unique molecular identifiers. A single record per CDR3 protein comes from TCRdb applying MiXCR to the RACE reads. The sample contains about 130,000 distinct CDR3 sequences, roughly 9% of which appear only once.

The chain has TRBV29-1 and TRBJ1-1, with 11 positions matching TRBD1. Sequencing was performed on whole blood. This clonotype was sampled from a male donor in good health. Some clones in this sample may be carry-over from other donors' samples. The CDR3 coding sequence is TGCAGCGTTGAGGACAGGGGGCCCACTGAAGCTTTCTTT. Residues: CSVEDRGPTEAFF.